These 16 T cell receptor beta chains were sequenced from one sample in a study of blood T cell repertoires in COVID-19. This table comes from immunoSEQ multiplex PCR, and its TCRdb copy is limited to in-frame clones, with some not included. The table has about 100,000 clones, about 80% seen once. Material: peripheral blood. These receptors were collected from a woman aged 70-85 years with acute or convalescent COVID-19.

CDR3 bases: TGTGCCACCAGCAGATCACGAGCACAGGGTACCGGCTACACCTTC. Its translation: CATSRSRAQGTGYTF. This chain joins TRBV15 and TRBJ1-2; tentative D call: TRBD1 (6 bases). The V gene lost 2 bases and the J gene lost 8 bases, with 18 bases spanning the gap. The length of the CDR3 is 15 residues. Germline-derived CDR1 and CDR2 are LNHNV and YYDKDF (reference sequence). Together with reference TRBV15 and TRBJ1-2, the CDR3 gives the full variable domain: DAMVIQNPRYQVTQFGKPVTLSCSQTLNHNVMYWYQQKSSQAPKLLFHYYDKDFNNEADTPDNFQSRRPNTSFCFLDIRSPGLGDTAMYLCATSRSRAQGTGYTFGSGTRLTVV.

V is TRBV28 and J is TRBJ1-5; 9 nucleotides agree with TRBD1. The CDR3 length is 15 residues. The junction had 6 bases not matched to a gene; V was cut back by 2 bases and J by 7 bases. Germline assignment: CDR1 MDHEN and CDR2 SYDVKM. The CDR3 coding sequence is TGTGCCAGCAGTTTAGGACAGGGGTTCAGGCAGCCCCAGCATTTT. Its protein product is CASSLGQGFRQPQHF.

The DNA of the CDR3 is TGTGCCAGCAGTGCCGAGGCAGCGGGGACCGGGGAGCTGTTTTTT. Residues: CASSAEAAGTGELFF. The V and J genes are TRBV2 and TRBJ2-2; TRBD2 matches 7 bases. This CDR3 has 15 amino acids. Germline V lookup: CDR1 SNHLY, CDR2 FYNNEI. V gave up 4 bases and J gave up 5 bases; unmatched junction bases: 7.

V gene TRBV19 combines with J gene TRBJ1-2; D perhaps matches TRBD1 (5 bases). The CDR3 consists of 13 residues. CDR1 and CDR2 from the germline V gene are LNHDA and SQIVND (reference sequence). V was clipped by 3 bases and J by 6 bases, with 11 bases between them. The CDR3 sequence: CASSIRAVDGYTF. CDR3 in DNA: TGTGCCAGTAGTATCAGGGCGGTCGATGGCTACACCTTC.

The rearrangement uses TRBV3-1 (or the pseudogene TRBV3-2) and TRBJ1-2; D is perhaps TRBD1 (5 bases). Trimming stripped 4 bases from V and 2 bases from J, with 11 bases between. Germline assignment: CDR1 LGHDT and CDR2 YNNKEL (reference sequence). This CDR3 contains 14 residues. The CDR3 DNA sequence: TGTGCCAGCAGCCCTACAGGTGCCAACTATGGCTACACCTTC. Residues: CASSPTGANYGYTF.

This sequence joins TRBV24-1 and TRBJ1-2; 7 bases line up with TRBD1. Germline V gene lookup returns CDR1 KGHDR and CDR2 SFDVKD. The CDR3 is made up of 15 amino acids. Germline trimming cut 1 base from V and 3 bases from J; bases unmatched to any gene: 4. The CDR3 bases are TGTGCCACCAGTGATTTACCTGACAGGGACTATGGCTACACCTTC. It encodes CATSDLPDRDYGYTF.

The rearrangement uses TRBV6-4 and TRBJ2-3; no reliable D call. This CDR3 is 13 amino acids long. Germline V gives CDR1 MRHNA, CDR2 SNTAGT. Trimming took off 1 base at V and 7 bases at J, with 9 bases between the two ends. CDR3 nucleotides: TGTGCCAGCAGTGACTACGGGTCTCATACGCAGTATTTT. This encodes CASSDYGSHTQYF.

This chain joins TRBV5-1 and TRBJ2-1, with D possibly being TRBD2 (6 bases). The CDR3 contains 11 residues. V lost 3 bases and J 9 bases, leaving 7 bases between the germline ends. Germline CDR1 and CDR2: SGHRS and YFSETQ. CDR3 coding DNA: TGCGCCAGCAGCTGGGGACTTGAGCAGTTCTTC. It encodes CASSWGLEQFF.

V gene TRBV7-3 combines with J gene TRBJ2-2, with 7 bases identical to TRBD1. Germline trimming cut 6 bases from V and 4 bases from J; bases unmatched to any gene: 5. Per germline, CDR1 SGHTA and CDR2 FQGTGA. The CDR3 loop spans 14 amino acids. The CDR3 coding sequence is TGTGCCAGCAGACCGACAGGGCCCACCGGGGAGCTGTTTTTT. Translation: CASRPTGPTGELFF.

The chain employs TRBV6-5 and TRBJ2-7; weak D call: TRBD1 (6 bases). This CDR3 region has 14 residues. Between the trimmed V and J ends, which lost 6 bases and 1 base, there was a span of 13 bases. Germline lookup yields CDR1 MNHEY and CDR2 SVGAGI. CDR3 DNA sequence: TGTGCCAGCAGGGGGGCAGGGGCTTCCTACGAGCAGTACTTC. Translation: CASRGAGASYEQYF.

This rearrangement joins TRBV30 to TRBJ1-1; D may be TRBD1 (5 bases). This CDR3 contains 14 residues. The germline gives CDR1 GTSNPN, CDR2 SVGIG (reference sequence). Trimming removed 4 bases from V and 1 base from J, with 13 bases in between. In DNA form, the CDR3 reads TGTGCCTGGACCGTCCTTACAGGGAACACTGAAGCTTTCTTT. Its protein product is CAWTVLTGNTEAFF.

This clone was counted only a few times. The gene calls are TRBV18 and TRBJ1-3; tentatively, D is TRBD1 (6 bases). Germline V lookup: CDR1 KGHSH, CDR2 LQKENI. Trimming left V 2 bases short and J 0 bases short, with 11 bases between. The CDR3 loop spans 16 amino acids. The CDR3 DNA reads as TGTGCCAGCTCACCAGGACAGTTTAACTCTGGAAACACCATATATTTT. It yields the protein CASSPGQFNSGNTIYF.

V gene TRBV7-3 combines with J gene TRBJ1-5; the D gene is possibly TRBD1 (6 bases). This CDR3 has 13 residues. The germline V gene has CDR1 SGHTA and CDR2 FQGTGA. V lost 2 bases to trimming and J lost 7 bases, with 9 bases between them. This CDR3 is CASSLSRGQPQHF. The CDR3 DNA follows: TGTGCCAGCAGCTTATCGAGGGGGCAGCCCCAGCATTTT.

The CDR3 nucleotides read TGTGCCAGCTCAGCGGGGGGGCCGGTGCAGTACGTC. It codes for CASSAGGPVQYV. The V and J genes are TRBV2 and TRBJ2-7, with 10 nucleotides matching TRBD2. Germline trimming cut 8 bases from V and 9 bases from J; bases unmatched to any gene: 7. This CDR3 contains 12 residues. Germline CDR1 reads SNHLY; CDR2 reads FYNNEI.

Within the sample, this clone is medium-sized. CDR3 residues: CASGEGGEQYV. For the CDR3, the DNA is TGCGCCAGCGGGGAGGGTGGCGAGCAGTACGTC. The V and J genes are TRBV10-2 and TRBJ2-7; 7 bases map to TRBD2. V was clipped by 8 bases and J by 6 bases; unmatched bases: 4. The CDR3 spans 11 residues. In germline, CDR1 is WSHSY, CDR2 SAAADI.

V and J are TRBV25-1 and TRBJ1-4; 9 nucleotides line up with TRBD1. CDR1 and CDR2 from the germline V gene are MGHDK and SYGVNS. The length of the CDR3 is 17 residues. Trimming at V came to 3 bases and at J to 7 bases, leaving 12 bases not matched to a gene. CDR3 nucleotide sequence: TGTGCCAGCAGTGACCGAGGATCAGGGACAGGGCTTGAAAAACTGTTTTTT. Its protein product is CASSDRGSGTGLEKLFF.